This TCR beta chain came from a study of T cell responses to AZD1222 COVID-19 vaccine (dated by TCRdb to the early 2020s). Study-wide context: AZD1222 recipients whose second dose came at about 4 weeks and those whose second dose came at about 12 weeks were combined into one group, since spike-specific TCR depth and breadth did not differ between the two schedules. TCR sequencing was performed for more than 230 trial participants, of whom about 210 were given two doses of AZD1222 and some 26 were given two doses of MenACWY control vaccine. Trial participants were enrolled by age into 18-55, 56-69 and 70-plus year subgroups, with around 150, 28 and 57 TCR-sequenced participants respectively.

From its cysteine to its phenylalanine, the CDR3 spans 17 amino acids. Only the CDR3 DNA is retained, 51 bases long and in frame from the first base. V trim: 9 bases; J trim: 6 bases; unmatched bases: 13. The germline V gene provides CDR1 KGHDR and CDR2 SFDVKD. Study-level results and caveats: Reportedly, almost half of the unique spike-specific TCRs recognized epitopes lying outside the regions that are mutated in the B.1.351 and B.1.1.7 variants. The vaccine-associated CD4 TCRs covered the entire spike protein, and the dominant responses fell in regions 160-218 and 743-854. Because no day 14 peak-response samples were available, repertoires were characterized only after the peak T cell response. The 56-69-year group was small, and its depth increase did not reach significance, likely because of low power. Participants were mostly white British and included more females than males, and it was suggested by the authors that clonal diversity may have been underestimated. After two AZD1222 doses, spike-specific TCR breadth and depth were significantly higher than at day 0 and than in MenACWY recipients. Conclusions about previously exposed vaccinees are limited because only six or seven AZD1222 recipients were SARS-CoV-2 seropositive at baseline.

The time point label here, explained by the study, means: baseline before first vaccination. Samples from vaccinated people were obtained from the UK trials COV001 and COV002, which included a single-blind randomized controlled phase 2/3 trial of AZD1222 (ChAdOx1 nCoV-19) in healthy adults. For TCRbeta chain sequencing, PBMC samples from trial participants were taken at day 0 and at day 28 after the second dose. The CDR3 regions of human TCRbeta chains were analyzed by immunosequencing. The source study handled its data this way. TCRs in the repertoires were compared against a reference library of SARS-CoV-2-specific TCRs that had been generated with the MIRA antigen-specificity platform. Breadth was defined as the fraction of unique TCRs that were SARS-CoV-2-associated, and depth was defined as the fraction of total T cells that were SARS-CoV-2-associated. Using the MIRA data, each spike-specific TCR was assigned both to the spike region to which the TCR was reactive and to a CD4 or CD8 class. Log10-transformed breadth and depth values were compared by one-way ANOVA with Sidak's multiple comparisons tests. TCRdb holds this immuneACCESS table with in-frame rearrangements only. Some clones are missing; in checked studies, unresolved V genes explain under half, and the rest has no known cause. That table is the source of V, J and clone size, and D and trimming were worked out from the DNA. For this sample the table gives 150,000 or so clones, of which around nine tenths were detected only once. The top ten clones comprise 1.4% of the sample.

About this clone itself: Its antigen remains undetermined. No clone much larger than this one lies a single base away; base qualities are absent.

Sequences were derived from peripheral blood, sampled on day 0 of AZD1222 vaccination. The TCR originated in an adult in good health. This chain is built from TRBV24-1 and TRBJ1-6, and TRBD1 aligns with 10 junction nucleotides. CDR3 region: CATYRDRGHGRNSPLHF. The nucleotide sequence is given as TGTGCCACCTACCGGGACAGGGGTCACGGACGTAATTCACCCCTCCACTTT.